The 21 T cell receptor beta chains below come from one sample, sequenced in a study of response to subunit inactivated influenza vaccine. TCRdb itself ran the RT-PCR reads through MiXCR, one entry per CDR3 protein. The sample comprises 550,000 to 600,000 distinct CDR3 sequences, 10% to 15% of which are singletons, and roughly 10% rests with the top ten. Sample: PBMCs from blood, taken on the day of vaccination. These receptors were collected from a man over 45 who received an inactivated influenza vaccine.

This clonotype came up a few times. The chain combines TRBV5-1 with TRBJ2-5; D may be TRBD2 (6 bases). The germline CDR1 and CDR2 sequences are SGHRS and YFSETQ. This CDR3 region has 15 residues. V was trimmed by 6 bases and J by 5 bases, leaving 20 bases between them. In nucleotides, the CDR3 is TGCGCCAGCACCTGGCGGGAAGGACGATCGGAGACCCAGTACTTC. Its translation is CASTWREGRSETQYF.

This clonotype has more than one count but fewer than ten. The V call is TRBV7-8, the J call TRBJ1-1; 7 nucleotides line up with TRBD1. This CDR3 has 17 amino acids. In germline, CDR1 is SGHVS, CDR2 FQNEAQ. Germline trimming cut 5 bases from V and 0 bases from J; bases unmatched to any gene: 12. The CDR3 is CASSLPRDRGVNTEAFF. CDR3 nucleotides: TGTGCCAGCAGCCTCCCCCGGGACAGAGGGGTGAACACTGAAGCTTTCTTT.

This clonotype has just a few counts. A much bigger clone sits one base away, suggesting this may be a read error. The V call is TRBV10-3, the J call TRBJ1-5; D is unclear. The CDR3 contains 14 residues. Looked up from germline, CDR1 is ENHRY and CDR2 is SYGVKD. The germline V and J ends were trimmed by 0 bases and 1 base, with 4 bases remaining between them. CDR3 in amino acids: CAISESGSNQPQHF. CDR3 nucleotides: TGTGCCATCAGTGAGTCGGGGAGCAATCAGCCCCAGCATTTT.

The chain carries TRBV15 and TRBJ1-1, with 8 bases matching TRBD1. From germline, CDR1 is LNHNV and CDR2 YYDKDF (reference sequence). V lost 1 base to trimming and J lost 1 base; unmatched junction nucleotides: 5. The CDR3 is 16 residues long. The CDR3 DNA reads as TGTGCCACCAGCAGAGGGGACAGGTGGCGGAACACTGAAGCTTTCTTT. Protein sequence: CATSRGDRWRNTEAFF.

The table lists this clonotype with a few counts. This chain uses TRBV2 with TRBJ2-3; either TRBD1 or TRBD2 may fit D (6 bases each). The germline V and J ends were trimmed by 3 bases and 5 bases, with 24 bases remaining between them. The CDR3 is 18 amino acids. CDR1 and CDR2 (germline): SNHLY, FYNNEI. The CDR3 DNA reads as TGTGCCAGCAGTGATGGCCACGGGGGCTATCGGATCGGAGATACGCAGTATTTT. This gives the protein CASSDGHGGYRIGDTQYF.

This clonotype was counted between two and nine times. The chain has TRBV20-1 and TRBJ1-5; tentative D call: TRBD1 (6 bases). This CDR3 region has 14 residues. The germline V gene has CDR1 DFQATT and CDR2 SNEGSKA (reference sequence). Trimming cost V 5 bases and J 2 bases, with 13 bases left between them. The CDR3 here is CSACRGGGNQPQHF. In DNA form, the CDR3 reads TGCAGTGCTTGTAGGGGGGGGGGCAATCAGCCCCAGCATTTT.

In this sample, this clonotype turned up a few times. V usage is TRBV20-1 and J usage is TRBJ2-7, with 7 bases matching TRBD1. J lost 4 bases, V lost 4 bases, and 7 bases had no gene match. Germline CDR1 and CDR2: DFQATT and SNEGSKA (reference sequence). This CDR3 region has 13 residues. In DNA form, the CDR3 reads TGCAGTGCTACGACAGGGTATTTGTACGAGCAGTACTTC. It codes for CSATTGYLYEQYF.

The chain carries TRBV12-3 or TRBV12-4 and TRBJ2-1; 8 nucleotides match TRBD1. Trimming removed 5 bases from V and 5 bases from J; junction bases left unmatched: 11. This CDR3 has 16 residues. The CDR3 spells CASSPPNRGSDNEQFF. The CDR3 DNA reads TGTGCCAGCAGTCCACCCAACAGGGGGTCCGACAATGAGCAGTTCTTC.

This clonotype was seen at least ten times. The J gene is TRBJ2-1, the V gene TRBV11-2, with D possibly matching TRBD2 (7 bases). Germline V gives CDR1 SGHAT, CDR2 FQNNGV. The CDR3 is 16 residues long. V dropped 5 bases and J dropped 6 bases, with 20 bases sitting between them. The CDR3 here is CASSRAGTRLLNEQFF. The CDR3 bases are TGTGCCAGCAGCCGAGCGGGGACAAGACTCCTCAATGAGCAGTTCTTC.

Only a few counts were recorded for this clonotype. This chain joins TRBV7-6 and TRBJ2-7; unclear D gene. V was shortened by 1 base and J by 3 bases, with 13 bases between the two germline ends. Germline CDR1 and CDR2: SGHVS and FNYEAQ. The CDR3 sequence is 15 residues long. CDR3 amino acids: CASSLEPTTRYEQYF. For the CDR3, the DNA is TGTGCCAGCAGCTTAGAACCTACTACCCGCTACGAGCAGTACTTC.

CDR3: CASSPGQGIATNEKLFF. In DNA, the CDR3 is TGTGCCAGCAGCCCTGGACAGGGTATTGCAACTAATGAAAAACTGTTTTTT. The V gene is TRBV5-5, the J gene TRBJ1-4, with 8 bases aligning to TRBD1. Per the germline V gene, CDR1 is SGHKS and CDR2 is YYEKEE (reference sequence). This CDR3 comprises 17 residues. Trimming at V came to 4 bases and at J to 0 bases, leaving 8 bases not matched to a gene.

This chain connects TRBV27 to TRBJ1-2, with D possibly being TRBD1 (5 bases). V was pared by 6 bases and J by 6 bases, with 20 bases between. The CDR3 extends over 15 amino acids. CDR1 is MNHEY and CDR2 is SMNVEV in the germline V gene (reference sequence). CDR3 bases: TGTGCCAGCAGCTACGCTTTCGGGGGGGGTGATGGCTACACCTTC. Translation gives CASSYAFGGGDGYTF.

The rearrangement links TRBV7-8 to TRBJ2-2, with TRBD2 identical over 8 bases. Trimming at V came to 5 bases and at J to 5 bases, leaving 19 bases not matched to a gene. This CDR3 is built from 19 residues. In germline, CDR1 is SGHVS, CDR2 FQNEAQ. The CDR3 loop reads CASSPQLGLGILDTGELFF. The CDR3, as DNA: TGTGCCAGCAGCCCACAACTGGGACTAGGAATTTTAGATACCGGGGAGCTGTTTTTT.

In its sample, this clonotype was seen many times. The chain recombines TRBV3-1 with TRBJ2-3; no definite D call. The CDR3 loop spans 15 amino acids. Germline assignment: CDR1 LGHDT and CDR2 YNNKEL (reference sequence). V lost 5 bases to trimming and J lost 2 bases, with 14 bases between them. In DNA, the CDR3 is TGTGCCAGCAGCGCGATGGGCAGACACACAGATACGCAGTATTTT. Encoded protein: CASSAMGRHTDTQYF.

The rearrangement uses TRBV20-1 and TRBJ1-5; the D is unclear. The CDR3 has 12 amino acids. Per the germline V gene, CDR1 is DFQATT and CDR2 is SNEGSKA (reference sequence). V lost 1 base and J 5 bases, leaving 6 bases between the germline ends. This CDR3 is CSARASHQPQHF. In DNA, the CDR3 is TGCAGTGCTAGAGCAAGCCATCAGCCCCAGCATTTT.

This clonotype has only a few counts. The chain links TRBV27 to TRBJ2-1; 11 bases align to TRBD2. Germline V lookup: CDR1 MNHEY, CDR2 SMNVEV (reference sequence). The CDR3 sequence is 15 residues long. V lost 9 bases and J lost 4; bases outside the gene matches: 8. The CDR3 DNA follows: TGTGCCAGGAAAAGGGGGACTAGCGGATACAATGAGCAGTTCTTC. Its protein is CARKRGTSGYNEQFF.

This clonotype occurred a few times. This sequence joins TRBV5-1 and TRBJ2-3, with D perhaps given as TRBD1 or TRBD2 (6 bases each). The CDR3 loop spans 15 amino acids. Germline-derived CDR1 and CDR2 are SGHRS and YFSETQ. Trimming shortened V by 3 bases and J by 4 bases, and 15 bases separated the two germline ends. The CDR3 here is CASSWGEDRADTQYF. The CDR3 DNA reads TGCGCCAGCAGCTGGGGGGAGGACAGAGCAGATACGCAGTATTTT.

V is TRBV4-3 and J is TRBJ2-3; 8 bases line up with TRBD2. V shed 0 bases, J shed 3 bases, and the junction held 17 bases outside the gene matches. Per germline, CDR1 LGHNA and CDR2 YSLEER. This CDR3 has 20 amino acids. CDR3 coding DNA: TGCGCCAGCAGCCAAGAATTCAGTTTGAGAAGCGGGAGTTTGACAGATACGCAGTATTTT. Amino acids: CASSQEFSLRSGSLTDTQYF.

This clonotype has more than one count but fewer than ten. The chain carries TRBV5-5 and TRBJ2-7; D may match TRBD1 or TRBD2 (5 bases each). The V gene's germline CDR1 is SGHKS and CDR2 YYEKEE (reference sequence). There are 17 residues in the CDR3. Trimming shortened V by 1 base and J by 6 bases, and 23 bases separated the two germline ends. The CDR3 reads CASSLYLEAGSLSEQYF. In DNA, the CDR3 is TGTGCCAGCAGCTTGTATTTGGAGGCAGGGAGTCTATCCGAGCAGTACTTC.

This clonotype was seen a few times. This chain links TRBV10-3 with TRBJ2-6; TRBD1 agrees at 10 bases. The CDR3 runs to 18 residues. Per the germline V gene, CDR1 is ENHRY and CDR2 is SYGVKD. V shed 10 bases and J 0 bases; nucleotides not matched to a gene: 12. The CDR3 sequence: CATFDRDRGLSGANVLTF. CDR3 DNA sequence: TGTGCCACATTCGACCGGGACAGGGGACTCTCTGGGGCCAACGTCCTGACTTTC.

This clonotype has only a few counts. V is TRBV4-3 and J is TRBJ1-4; D gene unclear. In germline, CDR1 is LGHNA, CDR2 YSLEER. The ends were cut back, 0 bases at V and 4 bases at J, with 3 bases in the middle. This CDR3 is built from 13 residues. As DNA, the CDR3 is TGCGCCAGCAGCCAAGACGTTAATGAAAAACTGTTTTTT. Protein product: CASSQDVNEKLFF.